The sequence of this T cell receptor beta chain was determined in a study of T cells after yellow fever vaccination. The germline gives CDR1 SGHAT, CDR2 FQDESV (reference sequence). The germline V and J ends were trimmed by 3 bases and 0 bases, with 20 bases remaining between them. CDR3 length: 18 amino acids. Study results and caveats: Subsequent to the booster, the majority of primary-vaccination clones reappeared (around 95% CD4, 88% CD8).

A process of 5'RACE template switching, which added a universal primer site and UMIs, was used to make TCR cDNA. From the 5' RACE reads, TCRdb called clonotypes with MiXCR, one entry per CDR3 protein. The sample carries 170,000 or so distinct CDR3 sequences, roughly 6.2% recorded once. This clonotype was detected only a few times. Antigen specificity is unknown. The source is a young man who received the YFV17D yellow fever vaccine. This chain links TRBV11-1 with TRBJ2-5; either TRBD1 or TRBD2 may supply D (5 bases each). The sequencing here drew on CD4+ T cells sorted from PBMCs, taken on the day of the first yellow fever vaccination. CDR3 in amino acids: CASSFYRIGGRYQETQYF. CDR3 sequence (DNA): TGTGCCAGCAGCTTTTATAGAATTGGGGGAAGGTACCAAGAGACCCAGTACTTC.